This T cell receptor (beta chain) was found in a study of CD8 T cells in Susac syndrome. Random hexamers primed reverse transcription of 0.5 to 1 ug RNA. The method of amplification for TCR beta CDR3 was immunoSEQ multiplex PCR, covering 54 Vbeta and 13 Jbeta. TCRdb called the immunoSEQ multiplex PCR reads again in MiXCR, with one record for every CDR3 protein. The data contain some 200,000 distinct CDR3 sequences, about 95% of them seen just once; the ten biggest clones take up 0.095%. Germline trimming cut 1 base from V and 8 bases from J; bases unmatched to any gene: 9. The CDR3 is 14 amino acids. Looked up from germline, CDR1 is DFQATT and CDR2 is SNEGSKA (reference sequence). The study sequenced TCR beta in blood CD8+ and CD4+ T cells. TEMRA cells were enriched by FACS, and CD4+ and CD8+ T cells were negatively isolated.

V usage is TRBV20-1 and J usage is TRBJ1-2; 8 bases line up with TRBD1. This sequence originates from a human donor with multiple sclerosis. Sequencing used CD4+ T cells from PBMCs. CDR3 DNA: TGCAGTGCTAGAGTTAGGACAGGGTCTCACGGCTACACCTTC. This translates into CSARVRTGSHGYTF.